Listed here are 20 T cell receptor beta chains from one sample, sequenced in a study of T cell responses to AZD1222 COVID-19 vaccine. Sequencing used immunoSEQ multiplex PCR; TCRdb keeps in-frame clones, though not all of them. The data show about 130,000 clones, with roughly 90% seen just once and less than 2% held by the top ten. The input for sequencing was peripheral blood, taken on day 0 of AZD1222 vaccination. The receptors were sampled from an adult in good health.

This CDR3 is CASSTRGGTEAFF. DNA for the CDR3: TGTGCCAGCAGCACAAGAGGAGGCACTGAAGCTTTCTTT. V is TRBV6-5 and J is TRBJ1-1; D remains unclear. Trimming took 6 bases from V and 4 from J, leaving 12 bases between them. There are 13 residues in the CDR3. Germline-derived CDR1 and CDR2 are MNHEY and SVGAGI.

The CDR3 reads CASSKGPGPGTSGGTDTQYF. DNA of the CDR3: TGTGCCAGCAGCAAAGGGCCCGGGCCCGGGACTAGCGGGGGCACAGATACGCAGTATTTT. The V and J genes are TRBV21-1 and TRBJ2-3; the table's D gene call, TRBD2, was not cross checked with the DNA. TRBV21-1 corresponds to a pseudogene. The CDR3 contains 20 residues.

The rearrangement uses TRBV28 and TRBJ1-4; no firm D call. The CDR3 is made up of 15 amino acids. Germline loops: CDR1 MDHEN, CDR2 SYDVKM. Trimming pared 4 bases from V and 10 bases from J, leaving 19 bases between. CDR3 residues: CASSSRGRVGVKLFF. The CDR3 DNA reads TGTGCCAGCAGTTCCCGCGGGCGGGTAGGAGTAAAACTGTTTTTT.

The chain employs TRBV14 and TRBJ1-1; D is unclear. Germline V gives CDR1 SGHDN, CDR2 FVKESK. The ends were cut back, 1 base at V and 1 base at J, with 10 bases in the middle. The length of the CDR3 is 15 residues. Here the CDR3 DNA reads TGTGCCAGCAGCCAAGCCGGACGGAAGAACACTGAAGCTTTCTTT. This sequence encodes CASSQAGRKNTEAFF.

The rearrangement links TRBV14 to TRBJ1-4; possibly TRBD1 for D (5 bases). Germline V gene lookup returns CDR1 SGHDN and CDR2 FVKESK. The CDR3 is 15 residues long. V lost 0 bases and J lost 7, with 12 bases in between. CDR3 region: CASSQERGVGEKLFF. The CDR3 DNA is TGTGCCAGCAGCCAAGAGAGGGGCGTTGGTGAAAAACTGTTTTTT. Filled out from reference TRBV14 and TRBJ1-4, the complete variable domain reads EAGVTQFPSHSVIEKGQTVTLRCDPISGHDNLYWYRRVMGKEIKFLLHFVKESKQDESGMPNNRFLAERTGGTYSTLKVQPAELEDSGVYFCASSQERGVGEKLFFGSGTQLSVL.

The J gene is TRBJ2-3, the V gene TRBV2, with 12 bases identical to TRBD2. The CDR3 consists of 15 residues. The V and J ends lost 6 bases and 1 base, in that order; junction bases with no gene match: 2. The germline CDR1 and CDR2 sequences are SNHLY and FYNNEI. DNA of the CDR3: TGTGCCAGCAGAAGACTAGCGGGAGGCACAGATACGCAGTATTTT. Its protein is CASRRLAGGTDTQYF.

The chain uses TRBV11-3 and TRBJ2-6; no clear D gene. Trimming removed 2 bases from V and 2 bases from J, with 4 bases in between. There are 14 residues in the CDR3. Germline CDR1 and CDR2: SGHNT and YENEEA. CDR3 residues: CASSLTAGANVLTF. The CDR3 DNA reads TGTGCCAGCAGCTTAACGGCTGGGGCCAACGTCCTGACTTTC.

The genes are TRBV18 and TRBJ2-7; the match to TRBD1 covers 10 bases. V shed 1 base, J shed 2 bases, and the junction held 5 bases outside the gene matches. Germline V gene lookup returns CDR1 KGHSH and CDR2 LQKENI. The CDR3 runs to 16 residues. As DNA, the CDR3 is TGTGCCAGCTCACCACTGCCCGGGACAGGGGCCTACGAGCAGTACTTC. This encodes CASSPLPGTGAYEQYF.

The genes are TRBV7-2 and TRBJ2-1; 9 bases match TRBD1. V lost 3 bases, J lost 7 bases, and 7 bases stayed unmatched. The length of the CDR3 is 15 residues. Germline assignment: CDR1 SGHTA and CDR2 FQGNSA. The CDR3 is CASSFGQGPSNEQFF. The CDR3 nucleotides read TGTGCCAGCAGCTTCGGACAGGGGCCTTCGAATGAGCAGTTCTTC.

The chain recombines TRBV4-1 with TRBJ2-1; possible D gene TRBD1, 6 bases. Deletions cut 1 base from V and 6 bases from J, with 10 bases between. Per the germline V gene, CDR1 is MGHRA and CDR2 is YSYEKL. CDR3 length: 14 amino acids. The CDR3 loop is CASSQVGGLNEQFF. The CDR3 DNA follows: TGCGCCAGCAGCCAAGTAGGGGGTCTCAATGAGCAGTTCTTC.

This CDR3 is CASSLVAGGNDEQFF. CDR3 bases: TGCGCCAGCAGCTTGGTGGCAGGGGGCAACGATGAGCAGTTCTTC. This rearrangement joins TRBV5-1 to TRBJ2-1, with 8 bases that match TRBD1. This CDR3 is 15 amino acids long. Trimming cost V 0 bases and J 8 bases; bases outside gene matches: 7. CDR1 SGHRS and CDR2 YFSETQ come from the germline V gene. Filled out from reference TRBV5-1 and TRBJ2-1, the complete variable domain reads KAGVTQTPRYLIKTRGQQVTLSCSPISGHRSVSWYQQTPGQGLQFLFEYFSETQRNKGNFPGRFSGRQFSNSRSEMNVSTLELGDSALYLCASSLVAGGNDEQFFGPGTRLTVL.

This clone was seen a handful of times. The CDR3 here is CASSLFFRTGGSIEQYF. Written as DNA, the CDR3 is TGTGCCAGCAGTTTATTCTTTCGTACAGGGGGTTCTATAGAGCAGTACTTC. V usage is TRBV27 and J usage is TRBJ2-7; 8 bases are a match to TRBD1. This CDR3 has 17 residues. V was pared by 1 base and J by 7 bases, with 15 bases of the junction left unmatched. Germline V gives CDR1 MNHEY, CDR2 SMNVEV (reference sequence).

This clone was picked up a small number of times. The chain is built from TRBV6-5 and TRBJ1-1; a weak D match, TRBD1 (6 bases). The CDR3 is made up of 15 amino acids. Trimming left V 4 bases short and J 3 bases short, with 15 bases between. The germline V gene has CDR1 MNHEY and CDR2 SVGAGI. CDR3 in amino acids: CASSSEQGPDTEAFF. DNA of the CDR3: TGTGCCAGCAGTTCTGAACAGGGACCTGACACTGAAGCTTTCTTT.

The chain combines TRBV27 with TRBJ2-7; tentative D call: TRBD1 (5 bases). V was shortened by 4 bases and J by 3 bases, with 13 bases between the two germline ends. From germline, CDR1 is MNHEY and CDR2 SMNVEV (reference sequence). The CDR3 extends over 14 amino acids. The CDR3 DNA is TGTGCCAGCAGTTCCGTAGACAGATACTACGAGCAGTACTTC. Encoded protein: CASSSVDRYYEQYF.

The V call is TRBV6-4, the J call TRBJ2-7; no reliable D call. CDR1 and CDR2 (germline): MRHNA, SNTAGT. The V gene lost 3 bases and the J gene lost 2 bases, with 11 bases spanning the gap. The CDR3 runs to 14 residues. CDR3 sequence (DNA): TGTGCCAGCAGTGATTTAGGCCCCACCTACGAGCAGTACTTC. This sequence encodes CASSDLGPTYEQYF.

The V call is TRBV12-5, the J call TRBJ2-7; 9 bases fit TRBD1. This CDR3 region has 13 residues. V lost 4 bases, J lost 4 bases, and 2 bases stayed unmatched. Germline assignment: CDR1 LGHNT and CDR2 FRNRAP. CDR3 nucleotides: TGTGCTAGTGGTTGGGGGACAGGGTACGAGCAGTACTTC. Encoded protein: CASGWGTGYEQYF. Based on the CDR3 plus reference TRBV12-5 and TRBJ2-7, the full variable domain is DARVTQTPRHKVTEMGQEVTMRCQPILGHNTVFWYRQTMMQGLELLAYFRNRAPLDDSGMPKDRFSAEMPDATLATLKIQPSEPRDSAVYFCASGWGTGYEQYFGPGTRLTVT.

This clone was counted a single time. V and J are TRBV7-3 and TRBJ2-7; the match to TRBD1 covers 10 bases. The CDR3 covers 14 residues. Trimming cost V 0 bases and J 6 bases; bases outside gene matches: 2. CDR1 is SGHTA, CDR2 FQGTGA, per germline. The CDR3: CASSLTGQGSEQYF. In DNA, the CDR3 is TGTGCCAGCAGCTTAACGGGACAGGGGAGCGAGCAGTACTTC.

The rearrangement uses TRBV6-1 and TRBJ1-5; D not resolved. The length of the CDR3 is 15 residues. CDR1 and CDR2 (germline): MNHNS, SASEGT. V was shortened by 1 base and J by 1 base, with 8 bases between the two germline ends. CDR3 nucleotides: TGTGCCAGCAGTGAAGTCCCGGACAGCAATCAGCCCCAGCATTTT. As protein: CASSEVPDSNQPQHF.

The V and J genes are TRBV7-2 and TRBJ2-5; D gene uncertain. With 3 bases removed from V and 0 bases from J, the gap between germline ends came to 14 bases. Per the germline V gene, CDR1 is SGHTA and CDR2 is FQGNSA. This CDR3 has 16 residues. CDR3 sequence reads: CASSFTSLSYQETQYF. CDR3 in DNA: TGTGCCAGCAGCTTTACCTCTTTATCGTACCAAGAGACCCAGTACTTC.

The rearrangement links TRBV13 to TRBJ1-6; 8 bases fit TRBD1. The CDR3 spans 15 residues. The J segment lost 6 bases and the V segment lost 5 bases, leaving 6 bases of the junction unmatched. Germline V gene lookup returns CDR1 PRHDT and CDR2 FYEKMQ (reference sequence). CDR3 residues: CASSAGTGLNSPLHF. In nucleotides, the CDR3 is TGTGCCAGCAGCGCGGGGACAGGCCTTAATTCACCCCTCCACTTT.